This T cell receptor (beta chain) was recovered during a study of cytomegalovirus exposure and HLA in healthy donors. V gave up 4 bases and J gave up 5 bases; unmatched junction bases: 11. The CDR3 runs 15 residues. Germline loops: CDR1 SGHNT, CDR2 YYREEE (reference sequence). Vbeta (60) and Jbeta (13) primers were used in the PCR. Sequencing was performed with immunoSEQ multiplex PCR; in TCRdb, only in-frame clones are kept and a portion is missing. The table lists approximately 150,000 clones, roughly 68% of them singletons. Notes on the study in general: Indistinguishable V segments such as TRBV6-2 and TRBV6-3 were excluded.

With regard to this clone: Antigen specificity is unknown.

Donors sampled were nominally healthy, though unrecorded immune exposures were likely. The specimen sequenced was PBMCs. The gene calls are TRBV5-4 and TRBJ2-5, with 7 bases identical to TRBD2. The clonotype was recovered from a man younger than 40 in good health and CMV-seropositive. The CDR3 region is CASSNSGLGDETQYF. CDR3 DNA: TGTGCCAGCAGCAATTCCGGACTAGGAGATGAGACCCAGTACTTC.